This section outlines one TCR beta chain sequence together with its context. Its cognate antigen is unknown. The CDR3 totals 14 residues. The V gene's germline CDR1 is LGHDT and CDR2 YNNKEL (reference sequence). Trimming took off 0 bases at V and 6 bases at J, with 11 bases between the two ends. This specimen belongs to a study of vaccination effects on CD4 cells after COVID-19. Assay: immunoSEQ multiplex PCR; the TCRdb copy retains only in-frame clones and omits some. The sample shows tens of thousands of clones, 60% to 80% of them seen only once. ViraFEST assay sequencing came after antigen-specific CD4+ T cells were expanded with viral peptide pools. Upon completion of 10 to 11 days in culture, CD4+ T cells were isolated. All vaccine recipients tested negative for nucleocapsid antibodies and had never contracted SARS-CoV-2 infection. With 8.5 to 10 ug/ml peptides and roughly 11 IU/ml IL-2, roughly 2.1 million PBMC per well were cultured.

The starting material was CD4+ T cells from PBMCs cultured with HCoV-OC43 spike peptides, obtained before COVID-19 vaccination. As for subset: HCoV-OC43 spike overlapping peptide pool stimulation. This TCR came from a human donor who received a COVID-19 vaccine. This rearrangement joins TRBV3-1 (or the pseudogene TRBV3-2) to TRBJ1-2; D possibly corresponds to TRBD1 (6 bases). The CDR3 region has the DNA TGTGCCAGCAGCCAAGATCAGGGGATTCATGGCTACACCTTC. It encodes CASSQDQGIHGYTF.